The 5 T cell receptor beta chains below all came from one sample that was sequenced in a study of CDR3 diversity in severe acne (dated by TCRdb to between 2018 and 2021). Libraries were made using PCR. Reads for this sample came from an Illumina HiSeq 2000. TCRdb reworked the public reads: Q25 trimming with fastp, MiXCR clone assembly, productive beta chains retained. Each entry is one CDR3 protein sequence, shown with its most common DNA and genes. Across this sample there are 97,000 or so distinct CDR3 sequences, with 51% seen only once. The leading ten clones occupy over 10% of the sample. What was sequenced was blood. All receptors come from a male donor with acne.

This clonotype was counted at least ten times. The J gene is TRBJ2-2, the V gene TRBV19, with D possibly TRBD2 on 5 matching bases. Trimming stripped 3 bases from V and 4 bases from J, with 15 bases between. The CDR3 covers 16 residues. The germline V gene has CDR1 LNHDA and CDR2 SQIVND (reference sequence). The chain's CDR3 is CASSISTRRGTGELFF. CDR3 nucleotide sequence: TGTGCCAGTAGTATTTCTACTAGACGAGGCACCGGGGAGCTGTTTTTT.

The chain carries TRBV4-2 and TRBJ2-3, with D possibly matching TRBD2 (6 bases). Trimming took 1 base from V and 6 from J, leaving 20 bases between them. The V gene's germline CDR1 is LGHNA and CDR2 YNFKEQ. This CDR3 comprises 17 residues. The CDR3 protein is CASSQVVSGTGLDTQYF. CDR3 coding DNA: TGTGCCAGCAGCCAAGTTGTTAGCGGAACGGGGCTGGATACGCAGTATTTT.

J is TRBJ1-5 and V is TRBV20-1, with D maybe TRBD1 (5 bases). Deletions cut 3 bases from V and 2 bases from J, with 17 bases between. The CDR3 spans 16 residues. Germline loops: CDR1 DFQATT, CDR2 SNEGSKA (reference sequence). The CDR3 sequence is CSARTAGTSGNQPQHF. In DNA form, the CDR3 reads TGCAGTGCTAGGACCGCCGGGACTAGTGGCAATCAGCCCCAGCATTTT.

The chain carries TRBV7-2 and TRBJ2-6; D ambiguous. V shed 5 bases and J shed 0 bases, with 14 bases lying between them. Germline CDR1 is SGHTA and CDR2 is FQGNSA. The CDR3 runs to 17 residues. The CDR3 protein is CASSRTDQRSGANVLTF. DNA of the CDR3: TGTGCCAGCAGCCGAACCGACCAGCGCTCTGGGGCCAACGTCCTGACTTTC.

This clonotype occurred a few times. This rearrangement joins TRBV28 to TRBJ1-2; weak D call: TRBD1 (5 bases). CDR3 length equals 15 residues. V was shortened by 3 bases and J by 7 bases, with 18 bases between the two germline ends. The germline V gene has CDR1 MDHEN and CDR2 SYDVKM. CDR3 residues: CASSFPGPPSGGYTF. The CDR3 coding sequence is TGTGCCAGCAGTTTTCCGGGACCGCCCTCCGGTGGCTACACCTTC.